This T cell receptor beta chain was profiled in a study of shared clonotypes between healthy human individuals. For this clone: Its antigen is not identified.

Sorted-subset replicate PCRs used 200 ng DNA, approximately 33,000 T cell genomes. Per the study methods: Junction-only immunoSEQ sequences carried no quality scores, so filtering differed. TCRdb's table, derived via immunoSEQ multiplex PCR, lists solely in-frame clones and lacks some. The D gene and trimming were derived from the DNA, and the V and J assignments and clone size from that table. The sample consists of some 1.5 million clones, 95% to 97% of them appearing once. Study outcomes and limitations: It was observed that approximately 5% of naive CD4 clonotypes were shared across a few donors. Expectations were that clonotype sharing among donors would be affected by sequencing depth.

Sequenced sample: naive CD4+ T cells sorted from blood. The sample's subset: CD45RA+ positively selected. This clonotype was sampled from a man aged 25 to 45 in good health.

The CDR3 reads CASSPHLNTEAFF. DNA for the CDR3: TGTGCCAGCAGCCCTCACTTAAACACTGAAGCTTTCTTT. The rearrangement joins TRBV14 to TRBJ1-1; D is unresolved. CDR1 and CDR2 (germline): SGHDN, FVKESK. V dropped 4 bases and J dropped 2 bases, with 8 bases sitting between them. CDR3 length: 13 residues.